The 7 T cell receptor beta chains reported below all come from one sample, sequenced in a study of control samples from healthy donors and cancer patients. The method was immunoSEQ multiplex PCR; TCRdb's version includes in-frame clones alone and lacks a portion of them. The sample shows roughly 120,000 clones, about 88% of them seen only once. Source material: blood. The receptors originated from a man between 50 and 59 years old in good health.

The chain uses TRBV19 and TRBJ2-1; 7 bases map to TRBD1. Germline CDR1 is LNHDA and CDR2 is SQIVND (reference sequence). Trimming cost V 5 bases and J 0 bases; bases outside gene matches: 7. The CDR3 is 16 residues long. The CDR3 DNA reads as TGTGCCAGTAGTCCTCAACAGGGGTTCTCCTACAATGAGCAGTTCTTC. Residues: CASSPQQGFSYNEQFF.

The rearrangement joins TRBV6-8 to TRBJ2-5; D is perhaps TRBD1 or TRBD2 (5 bases each). V was pared by 5 bases and J by 7 bases, with 14 bases between. The CDR3 has 13 amino acids. Germline values: CDR1 MNHGY, CDR2 SAAAGT. CDR3 region: CASSRDRWGTQYF. CDR3 sequence (DNA): TGTGCCAGCAGTCGGGACCGCTGGGGGACCCAGTACTTC.

V usage is TRBV6-5 and J usage is TRBJ2-2; D uncertain. V was shortened by 6 bases and J by 7 bases, with 12 bases between the two germline ends. This CDR3 has 13 residues. Germline assignment: CDR1 MNHEY and CDR2 SVGAGI. CDR3 bases: TGTGCCAGCAGGCCCCCGGTGGGCGGGGAGCTGTTTTTT. This translates into CASRPPVGGELFF.

The V and J genes are TRBV5-4 and TRBJ1-1; 10 nucleotides align to TRBD1. This CDR3 is 15 amino acids long. The trim removed 4 bases at V and 7 bases at J, leaving 10 bases unmatched. Germline assignment: CDR1 SGHNT and CDR2 YYREEE (reference sequence). As DNA, the CDR3 is TGTGCCAGCAGCAATCCGGGACAGGGGACCATTGAAGCTTTCTTT. The encoded protein is CASSNPGQGTIEAFF.

J is TRBJ2-3 and V is TRBV9; D is unclear. This CDR3 is 14 amino acids long. V lost 1 base and J 4 bases, leaving 10 bases between the germline ends. Germline V gene sequence: CDR1 SGDLS, CDR2 YYNGEE. The CDR3 region has the DNA TGTGCCAGCAGCGTAAGTCTCGAAGCAGATACGCAGTATTTT. It is translated as CASSVSLEADTQYF.

The chain recombines TRBV18 with TRBJ1-1; D is perhaps TRBD1 (6 bases). Germline V gene sequence: CDR1 KGHSH, CDR2 LQKENI. V lost 0 bases to trimming and J lost 0 bases, with 8 bases between them. The CDR3 runs to 15 residues. As DNA, the CDR3 is TGTGCCAGCTCACCACCGGGACACCTGAACACTGAAGCTTTCTTT. Its translation: CASSPPGHLNTEAFF.

The rearrangement joins TRBV30 to TRBJ1-5, with unresolved D. Per germline, CDR1 GTSNPN and CDR2 SVGIG (reference sequence). This CDR3 is built from 14 residues. V dropped 2 bases and J dropped 0 bases, with 8 bases sitting between them. The CDR3 bases are TGTGCCTGGAGTTCAACAAATAGCAATCAGCCCCAGCATTTT. This gives the protein CAWSSTNSNQPQHF.